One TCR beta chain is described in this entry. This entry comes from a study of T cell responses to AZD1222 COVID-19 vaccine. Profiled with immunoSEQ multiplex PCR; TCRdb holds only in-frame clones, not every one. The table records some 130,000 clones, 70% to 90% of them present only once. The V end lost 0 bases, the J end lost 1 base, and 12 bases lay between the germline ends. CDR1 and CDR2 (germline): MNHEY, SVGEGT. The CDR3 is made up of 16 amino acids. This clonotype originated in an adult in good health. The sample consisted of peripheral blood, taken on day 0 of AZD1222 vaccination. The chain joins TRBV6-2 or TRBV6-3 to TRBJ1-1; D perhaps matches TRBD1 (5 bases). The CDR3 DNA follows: TGTGCCAGCAGTTACTCGAGGAACACAGGGAACACTGAAGCTTTCTTT. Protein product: CASSYSRNTGNTEAFF.